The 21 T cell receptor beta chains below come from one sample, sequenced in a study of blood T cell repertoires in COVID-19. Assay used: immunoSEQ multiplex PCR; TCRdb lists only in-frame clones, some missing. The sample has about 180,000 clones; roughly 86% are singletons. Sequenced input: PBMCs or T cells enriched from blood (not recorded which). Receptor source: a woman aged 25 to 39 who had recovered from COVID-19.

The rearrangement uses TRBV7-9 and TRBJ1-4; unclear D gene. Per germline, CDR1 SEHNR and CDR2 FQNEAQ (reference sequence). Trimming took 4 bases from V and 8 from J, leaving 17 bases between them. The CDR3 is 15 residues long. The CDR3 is CASSSNAREPEKLFF. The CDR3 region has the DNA TGTGCCAGCAGCTCTAACGCTAGGGAGCCGGAAAAACTGTTTTTT.

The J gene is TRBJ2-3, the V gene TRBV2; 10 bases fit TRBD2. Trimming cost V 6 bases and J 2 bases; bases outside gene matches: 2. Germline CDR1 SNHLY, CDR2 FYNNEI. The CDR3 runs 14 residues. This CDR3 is CASSGLADTDTQYF. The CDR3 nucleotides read TGTGCCAGCAGCGGACTAGCGGACACAGATACGCAGTATTTT.

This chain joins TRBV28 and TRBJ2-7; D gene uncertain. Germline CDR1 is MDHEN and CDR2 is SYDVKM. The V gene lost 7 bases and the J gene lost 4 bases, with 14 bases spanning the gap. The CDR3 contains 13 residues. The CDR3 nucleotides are TGTGCCAGCACCACCGGCGGCGGTTACGAGCAGTACTTC. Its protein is CASTTGGGYEQYF.

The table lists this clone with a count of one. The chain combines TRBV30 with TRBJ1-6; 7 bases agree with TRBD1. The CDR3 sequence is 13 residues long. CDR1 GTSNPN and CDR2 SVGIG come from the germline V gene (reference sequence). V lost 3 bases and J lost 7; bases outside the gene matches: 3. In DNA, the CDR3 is TGTGCCTGGAGGGGGACAGTCAATTCACCCCTCCACTTT. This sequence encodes CAWRGTVNSPLHF.

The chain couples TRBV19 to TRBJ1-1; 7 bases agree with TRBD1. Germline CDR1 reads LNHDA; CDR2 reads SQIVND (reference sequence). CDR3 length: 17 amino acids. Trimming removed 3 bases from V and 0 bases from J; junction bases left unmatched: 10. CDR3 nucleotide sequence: TGTGCCAGTAGTATGGGAAGGGGGCCACTATTGAACACTGAAGCTTTCTTT. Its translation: CASSMGRGPLLNTEAFF.

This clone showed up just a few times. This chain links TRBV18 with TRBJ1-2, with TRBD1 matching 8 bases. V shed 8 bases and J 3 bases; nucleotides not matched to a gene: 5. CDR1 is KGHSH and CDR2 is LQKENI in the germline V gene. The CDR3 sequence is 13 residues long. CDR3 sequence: CASVGQGDYGYTF. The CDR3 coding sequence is TGTGCCAGCGTCGGACAGGGTGACTATGGCTACACCTTC.

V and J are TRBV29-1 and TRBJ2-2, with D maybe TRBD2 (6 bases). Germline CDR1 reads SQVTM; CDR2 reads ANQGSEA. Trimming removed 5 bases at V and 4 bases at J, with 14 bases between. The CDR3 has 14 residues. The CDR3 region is CSVPGGGATGELFF. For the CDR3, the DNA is TGCAGCGTTCCTGGGGGAGGTGCCACCGGGGAGCTGTTTTTT.

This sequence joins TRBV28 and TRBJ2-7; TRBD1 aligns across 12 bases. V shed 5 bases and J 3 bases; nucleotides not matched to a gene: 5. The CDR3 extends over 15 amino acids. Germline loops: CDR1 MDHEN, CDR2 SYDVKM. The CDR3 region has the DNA TGTGCCAGCAGTCCGGGACAGGGGGCTTTCTACGAGCAGTACTTC. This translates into CASSPGQGAFYEQYF.

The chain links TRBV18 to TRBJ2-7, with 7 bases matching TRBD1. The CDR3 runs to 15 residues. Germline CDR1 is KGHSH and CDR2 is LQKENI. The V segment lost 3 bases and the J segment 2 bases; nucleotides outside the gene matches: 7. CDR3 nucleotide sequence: TGTGCCAGCTCACCCAATAACGGACAGGCCTACGAGCAGTACTTC. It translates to CASSPNNGQAYEQYF. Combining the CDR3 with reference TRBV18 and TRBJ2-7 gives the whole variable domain NAGVMQNPRHLVRRRGQEARLRCSPMKGHSHVYWYRQLPEEGLKFMVYLQKENIIDESGMPKERFSAEFPKEGPSILRIQQVVRGDSAAYFCASSPNNGQAYEQYFGPGTRLTVT.

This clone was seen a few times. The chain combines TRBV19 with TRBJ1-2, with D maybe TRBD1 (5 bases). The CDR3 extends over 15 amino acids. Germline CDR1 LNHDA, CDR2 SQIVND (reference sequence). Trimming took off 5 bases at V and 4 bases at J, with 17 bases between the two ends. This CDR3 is CASSPPTGALYGYTF. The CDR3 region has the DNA TGTGCCAGTAGTCCCCCAACAGGTGCCCTCTATGGCTACACCTTC.

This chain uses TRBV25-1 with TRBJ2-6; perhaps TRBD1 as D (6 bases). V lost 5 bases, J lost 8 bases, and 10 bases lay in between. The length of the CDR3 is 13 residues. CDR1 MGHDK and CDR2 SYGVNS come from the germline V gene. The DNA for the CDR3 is TGTGCCAGCAGTAGCACAGGGACCAACGTCCTGACTTTC. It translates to CASSSTGTNVLTF.

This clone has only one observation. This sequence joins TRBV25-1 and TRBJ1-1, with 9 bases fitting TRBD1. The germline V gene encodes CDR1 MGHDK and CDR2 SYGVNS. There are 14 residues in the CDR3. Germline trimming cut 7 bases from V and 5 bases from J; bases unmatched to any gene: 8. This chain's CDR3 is CASIGTGRLTEAFF. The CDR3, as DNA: TGTGCCAGCATTGGGACAGGGAGACTTACTGAAGCTTTCTTT.

CDR3 in amino acids: CASSFTGESGELFF. CDR3 nucleotides: TGTGCCAGCAGCTTTACGGGGGAGTCCGGGGAGCTGTTTTTT. The chain combines TRBV9 with TRBJ2-2; a possible D gene is TRBD2 (6 bases). This CDR3 comprises 14 residues. Trimming removed 4 bases at V and 6 bases at J, with 13 bases between. Germline V CDR1 and CDR2: SGDLS, YYNGEE.

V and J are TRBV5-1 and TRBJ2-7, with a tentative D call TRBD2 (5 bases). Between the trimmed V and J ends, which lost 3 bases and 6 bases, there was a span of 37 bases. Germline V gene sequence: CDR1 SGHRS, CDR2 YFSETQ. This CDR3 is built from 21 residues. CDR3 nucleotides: TGCGCCAGCAGCTCCCCAGAGAGACCCTTTAAATCCTCGACCCAAGCGGCCGAGCAGTACTTC. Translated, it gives CASSSPERPFKSSTQAAEQYF. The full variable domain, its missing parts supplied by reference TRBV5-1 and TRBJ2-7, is KAGVTQTPRYLIKTRGQQVTLSCSPISGHRSVSWYQQTPGQGLQFLFEYFSETQRNKGNFPGRFSGRQFSNSRSEMNVSTLELGDSALYLCASSSPERPFKSSTQAAEQYFGPGTRLTVT.

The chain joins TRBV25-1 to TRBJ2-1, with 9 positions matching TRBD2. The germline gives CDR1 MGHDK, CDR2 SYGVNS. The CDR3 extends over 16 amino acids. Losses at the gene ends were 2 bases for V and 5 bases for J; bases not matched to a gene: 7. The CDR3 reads CASSESSGSENNEQFF. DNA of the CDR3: TGTGCCAGCAGTGAAAGTAGCGGGAGCGAAAACAATGAGCAGTTCTTC.

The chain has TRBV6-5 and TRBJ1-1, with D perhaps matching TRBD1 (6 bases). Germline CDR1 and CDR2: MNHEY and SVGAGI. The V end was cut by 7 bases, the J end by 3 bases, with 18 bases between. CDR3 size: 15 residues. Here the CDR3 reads CASTSPRGGYTEAFF. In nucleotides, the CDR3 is TGTGCCAGCACTTCGCCCAGGGGTGGGTACACTGAAGCTTTCTTT.

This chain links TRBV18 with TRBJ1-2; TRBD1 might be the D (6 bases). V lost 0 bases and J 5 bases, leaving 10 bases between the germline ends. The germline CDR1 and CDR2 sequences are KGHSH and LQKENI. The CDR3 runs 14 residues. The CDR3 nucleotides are TGTGCCAGCTCACCACCGAGGGGGTTTTATGGCTACACCTTC. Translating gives CASSPPRGFYGYTF.

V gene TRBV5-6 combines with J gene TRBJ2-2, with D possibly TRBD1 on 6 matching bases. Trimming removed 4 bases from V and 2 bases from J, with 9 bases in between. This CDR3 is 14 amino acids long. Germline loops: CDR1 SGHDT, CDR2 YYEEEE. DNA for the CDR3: TGTGCCAGCAGCCACAGGGCCAACACCGGGGAGCTGTTTTTT. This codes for CASSHRANTGELFF.

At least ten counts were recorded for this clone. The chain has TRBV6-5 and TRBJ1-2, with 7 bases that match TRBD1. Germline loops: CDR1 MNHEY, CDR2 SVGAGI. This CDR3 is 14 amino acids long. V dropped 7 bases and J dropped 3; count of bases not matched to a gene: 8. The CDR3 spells CASIGRGPYYGYTF. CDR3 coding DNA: TGTGCCAGCATTGGAAGGGGGCCGTACTATGGCTACACCTTC.

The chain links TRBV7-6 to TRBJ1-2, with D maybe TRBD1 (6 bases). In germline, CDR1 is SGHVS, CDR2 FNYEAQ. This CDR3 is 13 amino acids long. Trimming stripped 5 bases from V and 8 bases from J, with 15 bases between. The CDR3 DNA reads TGTGCCAGCAGCCCCGGGACAAGGATAGGCTACACCTTC. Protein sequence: CASSPGTRIGYTF.

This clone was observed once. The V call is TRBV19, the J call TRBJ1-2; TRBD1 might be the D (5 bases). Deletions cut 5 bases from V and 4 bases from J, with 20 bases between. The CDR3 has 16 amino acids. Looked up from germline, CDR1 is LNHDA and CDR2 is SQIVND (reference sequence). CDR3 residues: CASSPTDTLKPYGYTF. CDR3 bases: TGTGCCAGTAGTCCAACGGACACCTTGAAACCCTATGGCTACACCTTC. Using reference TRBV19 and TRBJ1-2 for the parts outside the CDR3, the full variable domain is DGGITQSPKYLFRKEGQNVTLSCEQNLNHDAMYWYRQDPGQGLRLIYYSQIVNDFQKGDIAEGYSVSREKKESFPLTVTSAQKNPTAFYLCASSPTDTLKPYGYTFGSGTRLTVV.